This entry features one TCR beta chain sequence. Its antigen remains unknown. This specimen belongs to a study of cytomegalovirus exposure and HLA in healthy donors. Regarding the study as a whole: Many donors carried some public TCRs, although rarity characterized most TCR sequences. Certain sequence variants were highly shared and formed a cluster, and this cluster was likely a sequencing artifact.

PCR was performed using 60 Vbeta and 13 Jbeta primers. Sequencing was performed with immunoSEQ multiplex PCR; in TCRdb, only in-frame clones are kept and a portion is missing. The table lists roughly 170,000 clones, 84% of them singletons. Sequencing input: PBMCs. This receptor was taken from a girl aged 10-17 years in good health and CMV-seropositive.

The CDR3 sequence: CASSLRTDNQPQHF. CDR3 nucleotide sequence: TGTGCCAGCAGTTTACGGACAGACAATCAGCCCCAGCATTTT. The chain joins TRBV27 to TRBJ1-5; D perhaps matches TRBD1 (6 bases). Trimming removed 2 bases at V and 3 bases at J, with 8 bases between. The CDR3 length is 14 residues. The germline gives CDR1 MNHEY, CDR2 SMNVEV (reference sequence).